This TCR beta chain was captured by sequencing in a study of graft-versus-host responses after intestinal transplantation. This clone has more than one count but fewer than ten. Its target is not known. Only in-frame clones appear in the TCRdb table, and some are missing; sequencing was by immunoSEQ multiplex PCR. The top ten clones hold 0.39% of a sample with about 70,000 clones, over 70% of them seen once. The V end was cut by 5 bases, the J end by 8 bases, with 10 bases between. The CDR3 runs to 13 residues. The germline gives CDR1 SEHNR, CDR2 FQNEAQ (reference sequence). The source material was unstimulated CD4+ T cells sorted from spleen or lymph node cells, sampled before transplant. The chain combines TRBV7-9 with TRBJ1-6; D unresolved. This receptor was identified in a human donor who was the organ donor for an intestinal transplant. The CDR3 bases are TGTGCCAGCAGCCTCGTCGAGGATTCACCCCTCCACTTT. This codes for CASSLVEDSPLHF.